This TCR beta chain was recovered during a study of blood T cell repertoires in COVID-19. Across the study: From the United States, Italy and Spain came samples of acute and convalescent COVID-19. T cells, B-cell-depleted T cells, or PBMCs supplied cDNA or gDNA.

How the authors handled the data: By means of reference gene primer amplification, nucleated cell counts were estimated. Assay: immunoSEQ multiplex PCR; the TCRdb copy retains only in-frame clones and omits some. The DNA was the basis for D and trimming; V, J and clone size are from that table. In the table there are 250,000 to 300,000 clones, about 88% of which are singletons. Trimming pared 7 bases from V and 7 bases from J, leaving 21 bases between. This CDR3 is built from 14 residues. Per germline, CDR1 SQVTM and CDR2 ANQGSEA. V is TRBV29-1 and J is TRBJ2-3, with a possible D match to TRBD1 (6 bases). What was sequenced was peripheral blood. This clonotype was obtained from a man aged 18-30 years with active or convalescent COVID-19. The CDR3 loop reads CSATTVGGRYTQYF. The CDR3, as DNA: TGCAGCGCAACAACCGTAGGGGGTCGCTATACGCAGTATTTT.